This record covers a single T cell receptor beta chain. The data belong to a study of technical replicates of blood from several donors. The CDR3 extends over 17 amino acids. Trimming removed 4 bases from V and 1 base from J; junction bases left unmatched: 5. Germline-derived CDR1 and CDR2 are LGHNA and YNFKEQ. TCRdb's table, derived via immunoSEQ multiplex PCR, lists solely in-frame clones and lacks some. The sample includes approximately 73,000 clones, around 96% seen only once; the top ten take less than 0.35%. This TCR came from a human donor in good health. J is TRBJ2-1 and V is TRBV4-2, with 12 bases identical to TRBD2. Specimen: T cells isolated from PBMCs. CDR3 coding DNA: TGTGCCAGCAGCCCGACTAGCGGGAGTGGGTCCTACAATGAGCAGTTCTTC. Translation gives CASSPTSGSGSYNEQFF.